The 4 T cell receptor beta chains presented below share a single source sample, sequenced in a study of identical twins. Using its own MiXCR run on the 5' RACE reads, TCRdb lists one record per CDR3 protein. The sample lists some 1,600,000 distinct CDR3 sequences; under 35% were seen once. Material: cord blood. These receptor sequences come from a newborn girl in good health.

This clonotype was found once. This rearrangement joins TRBV27 to TRBJ2-3; 8 nucleotides match TRBD2. This CDR3 has 15 amino acids. Germline V lookup: CDR1 MNHEY, CDR2 SMNVEV (reference sequence). The V gene end was trimmed by 5 bases and the J gene end by 3 bases; junction bases not matched to a gene: 7. The CDR3 spells CASSPGGRKTDTQYF. CDR3 sequence (DNA): TGTGCCAGCAGTCCGGGCGGGAGGAAAACAGATACGCAGTATTTT.

The V and J genes are TRBV29-1 and TRBJ1-5; no definite D call. Per the germline V gene, CDR1 is SQVTM and CDR2 is ANQGSEA. V gave up 4 bases and J gave up 0 bases, with 13 bases separating them. There are 15 residues in the CDR3. CDR3 region: CSVGEGGISNQPQHF. The DNA for the CDR3 is TGCAGCGTTGGGGAGGGCGGGATTAGCAATCAGCCCCAGCATTTT.

This clonotype was counted only a few times. The chain uses TRBV10-3 and TRBJ1-1, with D possibly matching TRBD1 (5 bases). Germline V CDR1 and CDR2: ENHRY, SYGVKD. The V and J ends lost 2 bases and 1 base respectively, with 8 bases between them. The CDR3 is made up of 14 amino acids. CDR3 bases: TGTGCCATCAGTGAGCTTGACAGGAACACTGAAGCTTTCTTT. It codes for CAISELDRNTEAFF.

This clonotype was observed a few times. V and J are TRBV12-5 and TRBJ1-1; tentative D call: TRBD1 (6 bases). The CDR3 totals 13 residues. V lost 0 bases to trimming and J lost 4 bases, with 6 bases between them. In germline, CDR1 is LGHNT, CDR2 FRNRAP. The CDR3: CASGLVQGTEAFF. CDR3 DNA: TGTGCTAGTGGTTTGGTACAGGGCACTGAAGCTTTCTTT.